This T cell receptor beta chain was sequenced during a study of somatic mutations in cytotoxic T cells in rheumatoid arthritis. Study at large: Patient blood was drawn as 30 ml EDTA; the draw came right after diagnosis and before any treatment. Regarding the study as a whole: CD8+ clonality rose with age in rheumatoid arthritis patients, not healthy controls.

This CDR3 is 15 amino acids long. Losses at the gene ends were 6 bases for V and 2 bases for J; bases not matched to a gene: 6. From germline, CDR1 is MNHEY and CDR2 SVGAGI. A remark on this clone: The antigen is not known.

The data were produced by immunoSEQ multiplex PCR, yet TCRdb's version contains in-frame clones alone and is incomplete. The profile shows about 19,000 clones, 68% of them singletons. Sequenced input: CD8+ T cells sorted from blood. The chain carries TRBV6-5 and TRBJ1-5; 8 nucleotides line up with TRBD1. This sequence originates from an adult with rheumatoid arthritis. The CDR3 region is CASSPGQGGNQPQHF. Written as DNA, the CDR3 is TGTGCCAGCAGCCCCGGACAGGGCGGCAATCAGCCCCAGCATTTT.